Below are 21 T cell receptor beta chains sequenced from a single sample in a study of T cell responses to AZD1222 COVID-19 vaccine. This table comes from immunoSEQ multiplex PCR, and its TCRdb copy is limited to in-frame clones, with some not included. The top ten clones hold 4.5% to 5.5% of a sample with tens of thousands of clones, about 93% of them seen once. The input for sequencing was peripheral blood, taken on day 0 of MenACWY control vaccination. These receptors were obtained from an adult in good health.

This chain links TRBV9 with TRBJ2-1, with a weak D call TRBD1 (5 bases). Germline loops: CDR1 SGDLS, CDR2 YYNGEE. The CDR3 runs to 13 residues. V dropped 2 bases and J dropped 6 bases, with 9 bases sitting between them. The CDR3 DNA reads as TGTGCCAGCAGCGTGCAACAGGCCAATGAGCAGTTCTTC. Translated: CASSVQQANEQFF.

This chain links TRBV27 with TRBJ1-2; 7 nucleotides match TRBD1. CDR1 and CDR2 from the germline V gene are MNHEY and SMNVEV (reference sequence). This CDR3 comprises 15 residues. J was trimmed by 6 bases and V by 3 bases; bases with no gene match: 10. CDR3 coding DNA: TGTGCCAGCAGTTTCGGTGACAGGGTAATGCATGGCTACACCTTC. Protein sequence: CASSFGDRVMHGYTF.

The rearrangement links TRBV9 to TRBJ2-5, with D perhaps TRBD1 (5 bases). The V gene lost 4 bases and the J gene lost 5 bases, with 15 bases spanning the gap. The CDR3 spans 14 residues. CDR1 and CDR2 from the germline V gene are SGDLS and YYNGEE. The CDR3 DNA reads as TGTGCCAGCAGCTTGTCAGGGTTCCGGGAGACCCAGTACTTC. Its protein product is CASSLSGFRETQYF. The full variable domain, rest sourced from reference TRBV9 and TRBJ2-5, is DSGVTQTPKHLITATGQRVTLRCSPRSGDLSVYWYQQSLDQGLQFLIQYYNGEERAKGNILERFSAQQFPDLHSELNLSSLELGDSALYFCASSLSGFRETQYFGPGTRLLVL.

The chain couples TRBV24-1 to TRBJ2-1; D possibly corresponds to TRBD1 (6 bases). Germline CDR1 reads KGHDR; CDR2 reads SFDVKD. The germline V and J ends were trimmed by 3 bases and 4 bases, with 15 bases remaining between them. The CDR3 runs 16 residues. In DNA form, the CDR3 reads TGTGCCACCAGTGATCGCACAGGGCAAGGGTACAATGAGCAGTTCTTC. This gives the protein CATSDRTGQGYNEQFF.

This sequence joins TRBV29-1 and TRBJ2-5, with 14 bases fitting TRBD2. V shed 5 bases and J 5 bases; nucleotides not matched to a gene: 4. The germline V gene has CDR1 SQVTM and CDR2 ANQGSEA. The CDR3 has 14 residues. The CDR3 DNA follows: TGCAGCGTTCGGACTAGCGGGAGGTTCGAGACCCAGTACTTC. It translates to CSVRTSGRFETQYF. Looking up the rest from reference TRBV29-1 and TRBJ2-5 gives the full variable domain: SAVISQKPSRDICQRGTSLTIQCQVDSQVTMMFWYRQQPGQSLTLIATANQGSEATYESGFVIDKFPISRPNLTFSTLTVSNMSPEDSSIYLCSVRTSGRFETQYFGPGTRLLVL.

This chain connects TRBV7-3 to TRBJ2-1; D may be TRBD2 (5 bases). Trimming took off 5 bases at V and 0 bases at J, with 14 bases between the two ends. The CDR3 consists of 16 residues. Germline-derived CDR1 and CDR2 are SGHTA and FQGTGA. Written as DNA, the CDR3 is TGTGCCAGCAGCAGGACTCCTGATAGCTCCTACAATGAGCAGTTCTTC. Amino acid sequence: CASSRTPDSSYNEQFF.

V gene TRBV20-1 combines with J gene TRBJ2-5; unclear D gene. Germline loops: CDR1 DFQATT, CDR2 SNEGSKA (reference sequence). V was trimmed by 8 bases and J by 4 bases, leaving 8 bases between them. The CDR3 loop spans 10 amino acids. The CDR3 sequence is CSLPGETQYF. The CDR3 DNA is TGCAGTCTCCCGGGAGAGACCCAGTACTTC.

CDR3 DNA sequence: TGTGCCAGCAGCGACAGGGTGCAAGAGACCCAGTACTTC. It translates to CASSDRVQETQYF. The V and J genes are TRBV5-6 and TRBJ2-5; 7 positions match TRBD1. The CDR3 loop spans 13 amino acids. J lost 2 bases, V lost 4 bases, and 2 bases had no gene match. Looked up from germline, CDR1 is SGHDT and CDR2 is YYEEEE.

The rearrangement uses TRBV28 and TRBJ1-1, with TRBD1 as a possible D gene (5 bases). V was shortened by 7 bases and J by 11 bases, with 17 bases between the two germline ends. This CDR3 comprises 12 residues. The V gene's germline CDR1 is MDHEN and CDR2 SYDVKM. The CDR3 DNA sequence: TGTGCCAGCACAGGAGGGGACCGACAGGCTTTCTTT. Its protein product is CASTGGDRQAFF.

This chain links TRBV19 with TRBJ1-5, with D tentatively TRBD1 (6 bases). This CDR3 is built from 13 residues. V was trimmed by 7 bases and J by 10 bases, leaving 17 bases between them. Germline CDR1 reads LNHDA; CDR2 reads SQIVND (reference sequence). The CDR3 loop is CASKWGRGSPQHF. CDR3 sequence (DNA): TGTGCCAGTAAGTGGGGCAGGGGCTCTCCCCAGCATTTT.

J is TRBJ1-6 and V is TRBV6-5; unclear D gene. Germline CDR1 reads MNHEY; CDR2 reads SVGAGI. The CDR3 sequence is 13 residues long. V lost 2 bases to trimming and J lost 7 bases, with 6 bases between them. The CDR3 nucleotides read TGTGCCAGCAGTTACAGCCGGAATTCACCCCTCCACTTT. Translated: CASSYSRNSPLHF.

This chain uses TRBV6-6 with TRBJ1-4, with D perhaps matching TRBD1 (6 bases). CDR1 MNHNY and CDR2 SVGAGI come from the germline V gene (reference sequence). Trimming cost V 3 bases and J 6 bases, with 14 bases left between them. This CDR3 has 15 residues. The CDR3 loop reads CASSYRGPRDEKLFF. The DNA for the CDR3 is TGTGCCAGCAGTTATCGGGGGCCGCGGGATGAAAAACTGTTTTTT.

This rearrangement joins TRBV19 to TRBJ1-5; TRBD1 matches at 9 bases. CDR1 and CDR2 from the germline V gene are LNHDA and SQIVND (reference sequence). The CDR3 is made up of 15 amino acids. V was clipped by 6 bases and J by 9 bases; unmatched bases: 12. The CDR3 sequence is CASRLGTGKDAPQHF. The CDR3 coding sequence is TGTGCCAGTAGACTTGGGACAGGGAAGGACGCGCCCCAGCATTTT.

The chain carries TRBV2 and TRBJ2-5; D not certain. The V end lost 1 base, the J end lost 7 bases, and 4 bases lay between the germline ends. The CDR3 consists of 11 residues. CDR1 is SNHLY and CDR2 is FYNNEI in the germline V gene. This CDR3 is CASSEGGTQYF. The CDR3 nucleotides read TGTGCCAGCAGTGAAGGGGGGACCCAGTACTTC.

V and J are TRBV27 and TRBJ1-2, with D possibly being TRBD1 (5 bases). Looked up from germline, CDR1 is MNHEY and CDR2 is SMNVEV (reference sequence). Trimming removed 4 bases from V and 9 bases from J, with 18 bases in between. The CDR3 contains 14 residues. The CDR3 protein is CASSSRAVPSSYTF. DNA for the CDR3: TGTGCCAGCAGTTCCAGGGCAGTCCCCTCGAGCTACACCTTC.

V gene TRBV11-2 combines with J gene TRBJ2-3; 12 bases line up with TRBD2. Germline values: CDR1 SGHAT, CDR2 FQNNGV. With 1 base clipped from V and 8 bases from J, the junction kept 4 bases outside the gene matches. The CDR3 consists of 15 residues. The CDR3 DNA is TGTGCCAGCAGCTTAGCAGGGACTAGCGGGCCTACGCAGTATTTT. Residues: CASSLAGTSGPTQYF.

The chain recombines TRBV6-1 with TRBJ1-2, with no clear D. The CDR3 runs to 12 residues. Germline V lookup: CDR1 MNHNS, CDR2 SASEGT. The ends were cut back, 3 bases at V and 1 base at J, with 3 bases in the middle. The CDR3 nucleotides read TGTGCCAGCAGTGACGGTAACTATGGCTACACCTTC. Translating gives CASSDGNYGYTF.

The CDR3, as DNA: TGCAGTGCTAGTCTGAGCGGGAAGCGCACAGATACGCAGTATTTT. It translates to CSASLSGKRTDTQYF. The gene calls are TRBV20-1 and TRBJ2-3; 7 positions match TRBD2. Germline V gene data show CDR1 as DFQATT and CDR2 as SNEGSKA (reference sequence). The CDR3 has 15 residues. V gave up 3 bases and J gave up 1 base; unmatched junction bases: 7.

This clone was seen more than once but under ten times. The chain links TRBV4-1 to TRBJ2-7; D unresolved. Per germline, CDR1 MGHRA and CDR2 YSYEKL. V shed 1 base and J shed 3 bases, with 10 bases lying between them. This CDR3 comprises 14 residues. The CDR3 DNA follows: TGCGCCAGCAGCCAAGTAGGAGAAAACTACGAGCAGTACTTC. This encodes CASSQVGENYEQYF.

The rearrangement links TRBV3-1 (or the pseudogene TRBV3-2) to TRBJ2-1; 7 bases line up with TRBD1. The CDR3 length is 17 residues. CDR1 and CDR2 from the germline V gene are LGHDT and YNNKEL (reference sequence). After removal of 4 bases from V and 2 bases from J, the junction contained 11 bases not matched to a gene. CDR3 DNA sequence: TGTGCCAGCAGCCGGGTTAGGGGGCGGTCCCCCTACAATGAGCAGTTCTTC. This gives the protein CASSRVRGRSPYNEQFF.

This clone appeared a single time. This rearrangement joins TRBV5-4 to TRBJ2-5, with D tentatively TRBD1 (5 bases). Germline CDR1 is SGHNT and CDR2 is YYREEE (reference sequence). This CDR3 has 14 amino acids. V was shortened by 4 bases and J by 2 bases, with 12 bases between the two germline ends. CDR3 sequence reads: CASSRGGVQETQYF. The CDR3 DNA follows: TGTGCCAGCAGCAGGGGCGGCGTGCAAGAGACCCAGTACTTC. The whole variable domain, filled in from reference TRBV5-4 and TRBJ2-5, reads ETGVTQSPTHLIKTRGQQVTLRCSSQSGHNTVSWYQQALGQGPQFIFQYYREEENGRGNFPPRFSGLQFPNYSSELNVNALELDDSALYLCASSRGGVQETQYFGPGTRLLVL.